A selection of T cell receptor beta chains follows, all from one sample in a study of long-term antiretroviral therapy in people with HIV. Method: immunoSEQ multiplex PCR; TCRdb's copy keeps in-frame clones and lacks some. The sample has approximately 33,000 clones; approximately 83% are singletons. This material consisted of unsorted PBMCs, taken 0.8 years before starting antiretroviral therapy. These receptors all stem from a man aged 18 to 29 with HIV. Each CDR3 is given with its conserved first and last residue. D genes are given only for firm matches.

j_call v_call d_call cdr3_aa cdr3_nt
TRBJ2-5 TRBV5-1 - CASSEGHQETQYF TGCGCCAGCAGCGAGGGACATCAAGAGACCCAGTACTTC
TRBJ1-5 TRBV7-8 - CASSLHQGPSRPQHF TGTGCCAGCAGCTTACATCAGGGGCCTAGCCGGCCCCAGCATTTT
TRBJ1-2 TRBV6-1 TRBD1 CASRGLTGAISYTF TGTGCCAGCAGGGGCCTGACAGGGGCGATCAGCTACACCTTC
TRBJ2-2 TRBV6-1 - CASRSWEGTGELFF TGTGCCAGCAGATCCTGGGAAGGCACCGGGGAGCTGTTTTTT
TRBJ1-1 TRBV13 - CASSQGTTEAFF TGTGCCAGCAGCCAGGGGACCACTGAAGCTTTCTTT
TRBJ1-3 TRBV19 TRBD1 CASFRRGDRMHTIYF TGTGCCAGTTTCCGGAGGGGGGACAGGATGCATACCATATATTTT
TRBJ2-3 TRBV4-1 - CASSLSDRPPTDTQYF TGCGCCAGCAGCCTTTCCGACAGGCCCCCCACAGATACGCAGTATTTT
TRBJ2-6 TRBV19 TRBD1 CASSYRFTGVSGANVLTF TGTGCCAGTAGTTATAGGTTCACAGGGGTATCTGGGGCCAACGTCCTGACTTTC
TRBJ1-6 TRBV19 - CASSLPPGVSSYNSPLHF TGTGCCAGTAGCCTACCACCGGGGGTCAGCTCCTATAATTCACCCCTCCACTTT
TRBJ1-5 TRBV19 - CASSEFGPQPQHF TGTGCCAGTAGTGAGTTCGGTCCTCAGCCCCAGCATTTT
TRBJ1-2 TRBV9 - CASSPDPGPNGGYTF TGTGCCAGCAGCCCCGATCCGGGGCCAAACGGTGGCTACACCTTC